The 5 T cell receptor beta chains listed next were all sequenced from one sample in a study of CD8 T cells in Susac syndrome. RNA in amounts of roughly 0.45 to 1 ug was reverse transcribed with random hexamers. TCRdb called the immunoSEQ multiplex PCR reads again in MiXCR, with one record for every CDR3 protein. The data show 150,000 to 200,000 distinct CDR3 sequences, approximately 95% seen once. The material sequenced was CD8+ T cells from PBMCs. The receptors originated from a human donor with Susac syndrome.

CDR3 residues: CAISESRGATEAFF. The CDR3 coding sequence is TGTGCCATCAGTGAGTCTCGGGGGGCCACTGAAGCTTTCTTT. The chain couples TRBV10-3 to TRBJ1-1, with a weak D call TRBD1 (6 bases). Trimming shortened V by 0 bases and J by 4 bases, and 9 bases separated the two germline ends. CDR1 and CDR2 (germline): ENHRY, SYGVKD. This CDR3 is 14 amino acids long.

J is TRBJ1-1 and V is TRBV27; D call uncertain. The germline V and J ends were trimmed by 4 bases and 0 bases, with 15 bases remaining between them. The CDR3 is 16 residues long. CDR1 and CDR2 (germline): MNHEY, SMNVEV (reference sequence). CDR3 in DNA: TGTGCCAGCAGTTATACGGGGTTTAATATGAACACTGAAGCTTTCTTT. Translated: CASSYTGFNMNTEAFF.

CDR3 sequence reads: CASTSDSKNTEAFF. The CDR3 DNA follows: TGTGCCAGCACCTCGGACTCAAAGAACACTGAAGCTTTCTTT. V gene TRBV11-2 combines with J gene TRBJ1-1; D is unresolved. This CDR3 comprises 14 residues. The V gene lost 7 bases and the J gene lost 1 base, with 13 bases spanning the gap. In germline, CDR1 is SGHAT, CDR2 FQNNGV.

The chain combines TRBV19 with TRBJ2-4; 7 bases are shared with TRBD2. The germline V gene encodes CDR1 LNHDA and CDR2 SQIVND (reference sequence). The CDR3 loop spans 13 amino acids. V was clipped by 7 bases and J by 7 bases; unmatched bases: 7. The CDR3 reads CASTPNGGNIQYF. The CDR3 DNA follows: TGTGCCAGTACCCCAAACGGGGGGAACATTCAGTACTTC.

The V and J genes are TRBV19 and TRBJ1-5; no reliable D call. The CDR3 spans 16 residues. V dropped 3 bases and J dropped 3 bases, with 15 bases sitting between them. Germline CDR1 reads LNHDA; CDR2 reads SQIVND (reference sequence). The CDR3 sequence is CASSISPATHNQPQHF. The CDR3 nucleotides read TGTGCCAGTAGTATCAGTCCGGCCACCCACAATCAGCCCCAGCATTTT. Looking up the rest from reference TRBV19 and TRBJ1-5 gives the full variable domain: DGGITQSPKYLFRKEGQNVTLSCEQNLNHDAMYWYRQDPGQGLRLIYYSQIVNDFQKGDIAEGYSVSREKKESFPLTVTSAQKNPTAFYLCASSISPATHNQPQHFGDGTRLSIL.